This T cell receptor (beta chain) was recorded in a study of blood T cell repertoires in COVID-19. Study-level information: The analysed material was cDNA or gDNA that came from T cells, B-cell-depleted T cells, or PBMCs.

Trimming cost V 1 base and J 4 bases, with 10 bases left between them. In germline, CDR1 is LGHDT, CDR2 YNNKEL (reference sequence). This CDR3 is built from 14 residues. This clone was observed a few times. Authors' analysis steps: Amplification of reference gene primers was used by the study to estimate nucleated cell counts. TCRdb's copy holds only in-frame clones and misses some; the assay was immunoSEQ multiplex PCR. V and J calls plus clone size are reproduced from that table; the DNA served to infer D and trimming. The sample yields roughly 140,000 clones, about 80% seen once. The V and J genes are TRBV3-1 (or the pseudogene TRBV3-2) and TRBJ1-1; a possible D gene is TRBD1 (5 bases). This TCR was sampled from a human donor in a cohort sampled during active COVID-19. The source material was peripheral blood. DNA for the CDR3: TGTGCCAGCAGCCAAGCTGCAGGGTCCACTGAAGCTTTCTTT. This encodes CASSQAAGSTEAFF.